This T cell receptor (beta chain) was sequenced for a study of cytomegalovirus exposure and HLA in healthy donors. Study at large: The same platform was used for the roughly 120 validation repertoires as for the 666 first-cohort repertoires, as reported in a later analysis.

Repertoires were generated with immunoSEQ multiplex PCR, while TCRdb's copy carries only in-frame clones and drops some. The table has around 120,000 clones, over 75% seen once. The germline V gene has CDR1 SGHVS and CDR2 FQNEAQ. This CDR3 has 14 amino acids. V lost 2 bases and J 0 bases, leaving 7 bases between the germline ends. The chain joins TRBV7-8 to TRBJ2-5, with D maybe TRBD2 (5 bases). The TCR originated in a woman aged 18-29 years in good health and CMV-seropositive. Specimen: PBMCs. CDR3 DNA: TGTGCCAGCAGCTTAACAGCGGACCAAGAGACCCAGTACTTC. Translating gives CASSLTADQETQYF.